Presented here are 7 T cell receptor beta chains from one specimen sequenced in a study of blood T cell repertoires in COVID-19. Produced via immunoSEQ multiplex PCR; TCRdb's table is partial and in-frame only. The repertoire holds 300,000 to 400,000 clones, about 90% seen once, with 2.5% to 4% in the top ten. The sequencing input was peripheral blood. All receptors derive from a young woman who had recovered from COVID-19.

The chain has TRBV4-3 and TRBJ1-3; 8 nucleotides align to TRBD1. Losses at the gene ends were 0 bases for V and 3 bases for J; bases not matched to a gene: 10. The CDR3 is 18 residues long. Germline-derived CDR1 and CDR2 are LGHNA and YSLEER. Here the CDR3 reads CASSQDLRQGALGNTIYF. In DNA form, the CDR3 reads TGCGCCAGCAGCCAAGATCTAAGGCAGGGGGCACTTGGAAACACCATATATTTT.

The chain links TRBV6-2 or TRBV6-3 to TRBJ1-5; D possibly corresponds to TRBD1 (5 bases). V lost 0 bases, J lost 2 bases, and 14 bases lay in between. Germline values: CDR1 MNHEY, CDR2 SVGEGT. The CDR3 has 17 residues. The CDR3 sequence: CASSYSALRGGNQPQHF. DNA for the CDR3: TGTGCCAGCAGTTACTCGGCCTTAAGGGGTGGCAATCAGCCCCAGCATTTT.

The V and J genes are TRBV4-3 and TRBJ1-5; D is undetermined. Germline CDR1 LGHNA, CDR2 YSLEER. The V and J ends lost 0 bases and 2 bases respectively, with 8 bases between them. The CDR3 covers 15 residues. This CDR3 reads CASSQDGQGNQPQHF. The CDR3 DNA reads as TGCGCCAGCAGCCAAGATGGCCAGGGCAATCAGCCCCAGCATTTT.

The chain is built from TRBV20-1 and TRBJ2-3; 7 bases match TRBD2. This CDR3 spans 15 amino acids. Germline trimming cut 3 bases from V and 2 bases from J; bases unmatched to any gene: 8. Germline-derived CDR1 and CDR2 are DFQATT and SNEGSKA (reference sequence). CDR3 nucleotides: TGCAGTGCTAGTGGTGGGAGGGGTGACACAGATACGCAGTATTTT. This translates into CSASGGRGDTDTQYF.

V is TRBV7-9 and J is TRBJ2-5; 13 bases agree with TRBD2. V was clipped by 4 bases and J by 1 base; unmatched bases: 3. This CDR3 is 16 amino acids long. Germline CDR1 is SEHNR and CDR2 is FQNEAQ (reference sequence). The CDR3: CASSSGLAGLQETQYF. CDR3 DNA: TGTGCCAGCAGCTCGGGACTAGCGGGACTCCAAGAGACCCAGTACTTC.

The genes are TRBV14 and TRBJ1-2, with 7 nucleotides matching TRBD1. Per the germline V gene, CDR1 is SGHDN and CDR2 is FVKESK. This CDR3 contains 14 residues. V lost 1 base to trimming and J lost 4 bases; unmatched junction nucleotides: 3. The CDR3 DNA follows: TGTGCCAGCAGCCAAGTGGCAGGGGGCTATGGCTACACCTTC. This sequence encodes CASSQVAGGYGYTF.

This chain connects TRBV6-2 or TRBV6-3 to TRBJ2-1; 14 positions agree with TRBD2. The CDR3 is 14 amino acids. The V gene end was trimmed by 6 bases and the J gene end by 10 bases; junction bases not matched to a gene: 5. Looked up from germline, CDR1 is MNHEY and CDR2 is SVGEGT. CDR3 sequence (DNA): TGTGCCAGCAGCGGGACTAGCGGGAGTGGGGAGCAGTTCTTC. It translates to CASSGTSGSGEQFF.